This T cell receptor (beta chain) was observed in a study of PD-1 blockade in classical Hodgkin lymphoma (dated by TCRdb to about 2020). Some background on the complete study: Nivolumab dosing was 3 mg/kg intravenously every 2 weeks, continuing until either disease progression or unacceptable toxicity. The study used TCR beta sequencing and CyTOF to define a peripheral blood immune signature of response to PD-1 blockade in classical Hodgkin lymphoma.

With regard to this clone: Its antigen is not yet known. No base-level quality is on record; no much larger clone is a single base apart.

Points the paper makes about the study in general: By C4D1, a significant rise was seen in CD4+ TCR diversity but not in CD8+ TCR diversity (p=0.0027 vs p=0.16), and the rise was most apparent among complete responders (p=0.02). Baseline TCR diversity was reported to be lower in newly diagnosed patients than in healthy donors and to be lower still in relapsed/refractory patients. The study was limited to a single clinical trial cohort, and causes of repertoire differences, possibly disease activity or prior therapy, remained undefined. Among trial patients, those achieving complete response had baseline diversity similar to that of newly diagnosed patients, while diversity was significantly lower in partial responders and progressors. Lower diversity was seen in patients whose nivolumab began less than 1 year after ASCT, and these patients were left out of later analyses so that immune reconstitution would not confound the results.

V was cut back by 4 bases and J by 3 bases, leaving a gap of 16 bases between them. The germline V gene yields MNHGY for CDR1 and SVAAGI for CDR2. From the cysteine up to the phenylalanine, the CDR3 has a length of 15 residues. Kept here is only the CDR3 DNA, which spans 45 bases and is read in frame from base 1. Genomic DNA was isolated using the Qiagen DNeasy kit from unsorted PBMCs as well as from negatively selected CD4+ and CD8+ fractions. TCR beta CDR3 regions were amplified by immunoSEQ multiplex PCR using primers annealing to V and J segments. A synthetic immune receptor repertoire was used to minimize amplification bias, and any residual bias was removed computationally once sequencing was done. On the authors' methods: Custom Python scripts were used to quantify repertoire diversity as the Shannon entropy index. Unsorted, CD4+ and CD8+ repertoires were analyzed separately, except in combined analyses where CD4+ and CD8+ sequences were merged in silico. Clonal expansion was defined as a frequency increase of at least 2-fold after treatment compared with C1D1, and clones undetected at baseline were assigned a pseudocount of 0.5. Clones with 0 or 1 copy at C1D1 were defined as singleton clones, while clones with 2 or more copies were defined as non-singleton clones. Clones expanded in unsorted samples were labelled as CD4+, CD8+ or unknown by matching protein sequences in sorted samples from the same patient. Wilcoxon tests were applied to paired samples to test diversity changes from C1D1 to C4D1. This immuneACCESS table, as held by TCRdb, lists in-frame sequences with V and J called but not all clones. Of the missing ones, under half trace to an unresolved V gene in checked studies; the others have no known cause. The V and J calls and clone size were taken over from that table, and D and trimming were inferred from the DNA. For this sample there are 90,000 to 100,000 clones; more than 90% appear just once. The ten largest account for approximately 2.8% of the sample.

Read against the paper, the sample's time point label means: cycle 1 day 1 (C1D1), immediately before nivolumab initiation. All trial patients had relapsed after autologous stem cell transplantation, with cohorts A, B and C differing in prior brentuximab vedotin exposure. A total of over 50 patients with relapsed/refractory classical Hodgkin lymphoma made up the trial cohort, and each patient's best overall response was complete response, partial response or progressive disease. Single-agent nivolumab was administered to trial patients in the multi-cohort phase II CheckMate 205 trial. Best overall response was determined by an independent review committee according to the 2007 International Working Group response criteria. Trial PBMCs were obtained immediately prior to nivolumab initiation (C1D1) and on therapy at cycle 2 day 1 and cycle 4 day 1. After peripheral blood was drawn into 8 mL Vacutainer Cell Preparation Tubes, PBMCs were isolated by centrifugation and then cryopreserved.

This specimen was peripheral blood mononuclear cells (PBMCs), taken at baseline. The source is a human donor with classical Hodgkin lymphoma. The V gene is TRBV6-9 and the J gene is TRBJ2-7; the D gene is not confidently resolved. The CDR3 region has the sequence CASSSNITPYYEQYF. Here is the DNA: TGTGCCAGCAGTTCTAATATAACCCCCTACTACGAGCAGTACTTC.